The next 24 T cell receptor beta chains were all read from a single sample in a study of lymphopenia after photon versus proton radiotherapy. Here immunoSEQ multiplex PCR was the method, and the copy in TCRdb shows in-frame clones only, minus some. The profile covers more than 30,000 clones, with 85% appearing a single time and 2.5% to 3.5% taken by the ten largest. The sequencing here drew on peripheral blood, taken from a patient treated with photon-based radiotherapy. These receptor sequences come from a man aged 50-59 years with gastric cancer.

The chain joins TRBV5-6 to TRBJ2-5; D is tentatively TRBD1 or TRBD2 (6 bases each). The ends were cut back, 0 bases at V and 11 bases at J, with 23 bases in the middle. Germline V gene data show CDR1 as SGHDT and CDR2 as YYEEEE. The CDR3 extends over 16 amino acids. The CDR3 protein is CASSLGTGPGSREQYF. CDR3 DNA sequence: TGTGCCAGCAGCTTGGGCACAGGGCCCGGCTCACGGGAGCAGTACTTC.

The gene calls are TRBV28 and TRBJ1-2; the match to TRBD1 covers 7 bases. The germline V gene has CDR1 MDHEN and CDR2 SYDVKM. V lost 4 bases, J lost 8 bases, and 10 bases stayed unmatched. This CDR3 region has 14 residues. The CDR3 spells CASSSPYRGGGYTF. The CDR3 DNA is TGTGCCAGCAGTTCCCCCTACAGGGGAGGAGGCTACACCTTC.

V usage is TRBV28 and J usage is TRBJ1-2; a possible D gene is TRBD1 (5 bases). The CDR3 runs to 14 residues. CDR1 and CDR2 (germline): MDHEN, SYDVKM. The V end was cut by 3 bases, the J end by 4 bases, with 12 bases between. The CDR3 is CASSLGGIGYGYTF. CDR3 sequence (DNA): TGTGCCAGCAGTTTGGGGGGGATTGGCTATGGCTACACCTTC.

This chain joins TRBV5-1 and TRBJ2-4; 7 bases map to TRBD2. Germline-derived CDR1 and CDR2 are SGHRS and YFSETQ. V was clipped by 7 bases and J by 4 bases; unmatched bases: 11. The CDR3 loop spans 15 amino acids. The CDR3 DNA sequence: TGCGCCAGCCATGGGTGGCGCGGGGGTAAAAACATTCAGTACTTC. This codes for CASHGWRGGKNIQYF.

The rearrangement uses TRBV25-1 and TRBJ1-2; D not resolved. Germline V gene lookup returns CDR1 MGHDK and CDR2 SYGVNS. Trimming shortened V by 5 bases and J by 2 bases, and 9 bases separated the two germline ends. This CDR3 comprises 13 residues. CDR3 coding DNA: TGTGCCAGCAGTTTCTCGGGAAACTATGGCTACACCTTC. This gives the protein CASSFSGNYGYTF.

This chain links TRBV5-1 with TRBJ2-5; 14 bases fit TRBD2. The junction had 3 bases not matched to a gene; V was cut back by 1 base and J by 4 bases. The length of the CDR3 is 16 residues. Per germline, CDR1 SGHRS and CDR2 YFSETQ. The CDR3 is CASSLTGLAGAETQYF. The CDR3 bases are TGCGCCAGCAGCTTGACGGGACTAGCGGGAGCAGAGACCCAGTACTTC.

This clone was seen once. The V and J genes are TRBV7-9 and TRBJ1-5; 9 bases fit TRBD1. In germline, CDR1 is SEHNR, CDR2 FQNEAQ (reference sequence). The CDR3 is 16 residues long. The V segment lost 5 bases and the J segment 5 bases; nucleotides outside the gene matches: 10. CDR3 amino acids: CASSPLTGGRDQPQHF. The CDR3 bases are TGTGCCAGCAGCCCGCTGACAGGGGGTAGGGATCAGCCCCAGCATTTT.

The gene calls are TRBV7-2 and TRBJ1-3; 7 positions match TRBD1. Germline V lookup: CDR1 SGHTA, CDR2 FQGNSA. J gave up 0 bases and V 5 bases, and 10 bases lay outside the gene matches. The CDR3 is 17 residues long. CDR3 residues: CASSALTGAYSGNTIYF. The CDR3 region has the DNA TGTGCCAGCAGCGCTTTAACAGGGGCGTACTCTGGAAACACCATATATTTT.

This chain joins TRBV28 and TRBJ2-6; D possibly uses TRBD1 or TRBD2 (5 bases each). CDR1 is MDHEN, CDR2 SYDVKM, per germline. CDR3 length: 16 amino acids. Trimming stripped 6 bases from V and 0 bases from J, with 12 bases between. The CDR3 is CASRGDGFSGANVLTF. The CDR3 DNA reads TGTGCCAGCAGAGGGGACGGCTTCTCTGGGGCCAACGTCCTGACTTTC.

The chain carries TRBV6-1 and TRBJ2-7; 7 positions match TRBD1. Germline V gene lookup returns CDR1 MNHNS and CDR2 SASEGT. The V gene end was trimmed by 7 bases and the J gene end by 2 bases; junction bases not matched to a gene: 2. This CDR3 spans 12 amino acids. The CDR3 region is CASNGQAYEQYF. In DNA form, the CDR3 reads TGTGCCAGCAACGGACAGGCCTACGAGCAGTACTTC.

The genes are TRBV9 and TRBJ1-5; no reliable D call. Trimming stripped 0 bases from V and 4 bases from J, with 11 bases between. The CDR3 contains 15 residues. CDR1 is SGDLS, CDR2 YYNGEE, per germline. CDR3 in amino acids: CASSVDAGFNQPQHF. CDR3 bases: TGTGCCAGCAGCGTAGATGCGGGGTTTAATCAGCCCCAGCATTTT.

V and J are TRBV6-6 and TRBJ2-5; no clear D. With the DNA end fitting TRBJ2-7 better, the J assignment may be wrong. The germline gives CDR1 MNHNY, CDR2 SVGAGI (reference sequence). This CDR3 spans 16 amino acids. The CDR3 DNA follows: TGTGCCAGCAGTTACTTGGACGCGGCGAGGTCTAACGAGCAGTACTTC. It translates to CASSYLDAARSNEQYF.

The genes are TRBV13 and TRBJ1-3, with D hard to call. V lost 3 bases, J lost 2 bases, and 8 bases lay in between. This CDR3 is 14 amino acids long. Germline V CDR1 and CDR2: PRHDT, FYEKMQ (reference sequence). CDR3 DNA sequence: TGTGCCAGCAGCTTCGGGGAGACTGGAAACACCATATATTTT. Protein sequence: CASSFGETGNTIYF.

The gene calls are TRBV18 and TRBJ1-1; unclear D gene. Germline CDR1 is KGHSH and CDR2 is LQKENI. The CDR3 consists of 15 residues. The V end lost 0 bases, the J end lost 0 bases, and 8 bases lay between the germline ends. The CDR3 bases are TGTGCCAGCTCACCACCTCCGGATATGAACACTGAAGCTTTCTTT. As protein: CASSPPPDMNTEAFF.

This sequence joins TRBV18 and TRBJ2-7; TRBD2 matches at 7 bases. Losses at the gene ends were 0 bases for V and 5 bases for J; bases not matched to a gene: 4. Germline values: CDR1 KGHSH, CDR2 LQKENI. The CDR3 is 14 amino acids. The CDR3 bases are TGTGCCAGCTCACCACCGGGAGGGGTCCACGAGCAGTACTTC. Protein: CASSPPGGVHEQYF.

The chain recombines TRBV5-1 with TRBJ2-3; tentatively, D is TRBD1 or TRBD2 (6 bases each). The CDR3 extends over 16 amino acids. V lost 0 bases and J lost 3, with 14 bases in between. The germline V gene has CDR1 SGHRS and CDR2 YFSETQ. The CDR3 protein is CASSLEGGRSTDTQYF. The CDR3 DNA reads TGCGCCAGCAGCTTGGAAGGGGGGAGGTCAACAGATACGCAGTATTTT.

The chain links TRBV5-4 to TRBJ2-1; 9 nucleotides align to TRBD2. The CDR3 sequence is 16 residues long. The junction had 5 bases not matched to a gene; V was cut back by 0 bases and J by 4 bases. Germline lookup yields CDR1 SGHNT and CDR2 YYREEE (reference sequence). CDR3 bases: TGTGCCAGCAGCTTGGCGTGGCTAGCGGGATACAATGAGCAGTTCTTC. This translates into CASSLAWLAGYNEQFF.

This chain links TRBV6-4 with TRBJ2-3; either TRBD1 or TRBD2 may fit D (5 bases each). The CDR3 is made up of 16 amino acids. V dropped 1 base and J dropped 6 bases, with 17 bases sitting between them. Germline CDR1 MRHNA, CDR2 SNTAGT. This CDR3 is CASSDWDRSTEDTQYF. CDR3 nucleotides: TGTGCCAGCAGTGACTGGGACCGGTCGACAGAGGATACGCAGTATTTT.

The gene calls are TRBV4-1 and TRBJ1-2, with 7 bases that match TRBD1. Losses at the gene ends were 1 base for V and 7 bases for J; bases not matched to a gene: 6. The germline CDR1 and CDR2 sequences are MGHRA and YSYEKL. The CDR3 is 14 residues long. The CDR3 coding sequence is TGCGCCAGCAGCCAAGTGGGGACAGCGCTTGGCTACACCTTC. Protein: CASSQVGTALGYTF.

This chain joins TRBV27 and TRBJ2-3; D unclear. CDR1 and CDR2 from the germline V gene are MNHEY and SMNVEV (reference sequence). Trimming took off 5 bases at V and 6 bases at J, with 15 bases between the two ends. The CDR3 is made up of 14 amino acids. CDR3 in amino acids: CASSLNRIVDTQYF. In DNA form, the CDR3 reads TGTGCCAGCAGTCTTAACAGAATAGTGGATACGCAGTATTTT.

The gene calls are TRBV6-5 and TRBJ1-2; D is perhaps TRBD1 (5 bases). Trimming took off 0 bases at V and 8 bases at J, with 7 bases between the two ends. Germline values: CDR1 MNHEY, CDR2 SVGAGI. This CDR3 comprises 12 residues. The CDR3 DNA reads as TGTGCCAGCAGTTACTCGTCAGGGGGCTACACCTTC. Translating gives CASSYSSGGYTF.

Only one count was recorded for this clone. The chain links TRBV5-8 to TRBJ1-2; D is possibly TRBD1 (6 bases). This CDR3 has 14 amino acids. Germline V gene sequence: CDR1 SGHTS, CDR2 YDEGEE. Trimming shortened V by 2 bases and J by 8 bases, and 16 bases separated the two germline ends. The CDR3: CASSFDRTLGGYTF. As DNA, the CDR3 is TGTGCCAGCAGCTTCGACAGGACCCTCGGAGGCTACACCTTC.

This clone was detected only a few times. DNA for the CDR3: TGTGCCAGCAGCTTAGGGTCGACAGCAACTAGCACAGATACGCAGTATTTT. Translating gives CASSLGSTATSTDTQYF. The chain has TRBV7-9 and TRBJ2-3, with D maybe TRBD1 (5 bases). This CDR3 is built from 17 residues. Germline CDR1 SEHNR, CDR2 FQNEAQ (reference sequence). The V and J ends lost 1 base and 0 bases respectively, with 14 bases between them.

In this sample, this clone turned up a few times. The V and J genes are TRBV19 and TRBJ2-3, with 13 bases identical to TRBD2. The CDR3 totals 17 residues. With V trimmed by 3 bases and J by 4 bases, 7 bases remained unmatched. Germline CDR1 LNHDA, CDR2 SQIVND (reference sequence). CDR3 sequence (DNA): TGTGCCAGTAGTATTCATCGTACTAGCGGGAGGGCAGATACGCAGTATTTT. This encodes CASSIHRTSGRADTQYF.